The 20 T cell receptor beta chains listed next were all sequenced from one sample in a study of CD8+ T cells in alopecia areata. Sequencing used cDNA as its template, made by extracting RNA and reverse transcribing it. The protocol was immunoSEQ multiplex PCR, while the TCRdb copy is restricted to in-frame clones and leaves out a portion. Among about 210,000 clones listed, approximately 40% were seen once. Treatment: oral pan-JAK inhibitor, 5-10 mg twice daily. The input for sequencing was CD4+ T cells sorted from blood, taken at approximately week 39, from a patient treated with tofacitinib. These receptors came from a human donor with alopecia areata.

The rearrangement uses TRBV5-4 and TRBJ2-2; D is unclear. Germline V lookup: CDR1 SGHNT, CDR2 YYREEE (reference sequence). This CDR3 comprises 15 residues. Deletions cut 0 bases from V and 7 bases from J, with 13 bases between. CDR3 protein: CASSLGGLKVGELFF. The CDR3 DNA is TGTGCCAGCAGCTTGGGTGGCCTCAAGGTCGGGGAGCTGTTTTTT.

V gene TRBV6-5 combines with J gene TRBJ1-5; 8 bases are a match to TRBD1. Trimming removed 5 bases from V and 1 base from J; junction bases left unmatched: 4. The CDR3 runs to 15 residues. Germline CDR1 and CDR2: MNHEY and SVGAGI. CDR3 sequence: CASSTRTGSNQPQHF. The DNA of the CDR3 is TGTGCCAGCAGTACCCGGACAGGGAGCAATCAGCCCCAGCATTTT.

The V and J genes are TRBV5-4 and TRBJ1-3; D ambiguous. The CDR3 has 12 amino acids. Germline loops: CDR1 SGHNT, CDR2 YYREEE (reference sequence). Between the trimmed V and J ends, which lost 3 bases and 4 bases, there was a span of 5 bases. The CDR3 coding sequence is TGTGCCAGCAGCTCGGGCGGAAACACCATATATTTT. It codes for CASSSGGNTIYF.

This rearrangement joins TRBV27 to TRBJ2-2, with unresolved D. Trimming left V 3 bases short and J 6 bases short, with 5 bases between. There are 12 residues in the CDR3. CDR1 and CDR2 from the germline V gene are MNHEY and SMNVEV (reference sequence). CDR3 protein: CASSFLAGELFF. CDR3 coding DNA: TGTGCCAGCAGTTTTCTGGCCGGGGAGCTGTTTTTT.

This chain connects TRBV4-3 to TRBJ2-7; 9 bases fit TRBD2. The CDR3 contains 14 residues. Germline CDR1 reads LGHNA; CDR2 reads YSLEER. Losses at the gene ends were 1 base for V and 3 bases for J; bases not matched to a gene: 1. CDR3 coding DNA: TGCGCCAGCAGCCAAGGACTAGCGGACTACGAGCAGTACTTC. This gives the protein CASSQGLADYEQYF.

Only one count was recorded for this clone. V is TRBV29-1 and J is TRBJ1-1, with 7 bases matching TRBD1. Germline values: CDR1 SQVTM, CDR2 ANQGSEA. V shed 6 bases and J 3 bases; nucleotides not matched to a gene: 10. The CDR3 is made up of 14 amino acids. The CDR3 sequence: CSVRDSKEDTEAFF. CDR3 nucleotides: TGCAGCGTCCGGGACAGTAAAGAAGACACTGAAGCTTTCTTT.

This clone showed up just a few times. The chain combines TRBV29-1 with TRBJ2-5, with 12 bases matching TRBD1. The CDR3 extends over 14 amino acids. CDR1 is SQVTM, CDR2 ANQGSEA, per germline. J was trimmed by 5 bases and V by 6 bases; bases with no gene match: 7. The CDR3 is CSVVGTGGSETQYF. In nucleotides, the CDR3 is TGCAGCGTAGTCGGGACAGGGGGCTCCGAGACCCAGTACTTC.

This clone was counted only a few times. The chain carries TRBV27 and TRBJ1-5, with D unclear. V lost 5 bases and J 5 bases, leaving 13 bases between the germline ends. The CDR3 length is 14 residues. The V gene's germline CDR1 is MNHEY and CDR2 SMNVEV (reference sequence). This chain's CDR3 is CASSPIPRDQPQHF. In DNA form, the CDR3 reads TGTGCCAGCAGTCCCATCCCCCGGGATCAGCCCCAGCATTTT.

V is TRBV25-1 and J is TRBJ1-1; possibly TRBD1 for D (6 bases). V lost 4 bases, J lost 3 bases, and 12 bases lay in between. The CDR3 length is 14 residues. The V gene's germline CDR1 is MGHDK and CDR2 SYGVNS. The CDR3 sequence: CASSGYRVDTEAFF. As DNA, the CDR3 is TGTGCCAGCAGTGGATACAGGGTAGACACTGAAGCTTTCTTT.

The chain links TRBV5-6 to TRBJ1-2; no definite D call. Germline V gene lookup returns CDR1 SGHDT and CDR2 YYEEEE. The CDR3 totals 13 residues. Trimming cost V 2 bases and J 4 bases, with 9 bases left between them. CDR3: CASSLDNSYGYTF. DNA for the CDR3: TGTGCCAGCAGCTTAGACAACAGCTATGGCTACACCTTC. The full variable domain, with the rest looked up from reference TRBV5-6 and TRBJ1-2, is DAGVTQSPTHLIKTRGQQVTLRCSPKSGHDTVSWYQQALGQGPQFIFQYYEEEERQRGNFPDRFSGHQFPNYSSELNVNALLLGDSALYLCASSLDNSYGYTFGSGTRLTVV.

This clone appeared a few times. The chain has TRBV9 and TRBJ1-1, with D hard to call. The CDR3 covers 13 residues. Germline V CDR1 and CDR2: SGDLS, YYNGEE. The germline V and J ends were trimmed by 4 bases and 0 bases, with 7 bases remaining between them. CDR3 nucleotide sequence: TGTGCCAGCAGCCCTCGGATGAACACTGAAGCTTTCTTT. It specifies CASSPRMNTEAFF.

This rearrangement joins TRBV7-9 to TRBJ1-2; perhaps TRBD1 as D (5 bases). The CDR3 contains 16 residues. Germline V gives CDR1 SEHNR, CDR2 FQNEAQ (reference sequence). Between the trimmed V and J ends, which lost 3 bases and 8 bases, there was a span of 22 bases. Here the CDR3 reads CASSFDLTDGGRGYTF. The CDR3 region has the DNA TGTGCCAGCAGCTTCGATCTAACCGACGGGGGTCGGGGCTACACCTTC. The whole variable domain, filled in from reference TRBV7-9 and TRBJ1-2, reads DTGVSQNPRHKITKRGQNVTFRCDPISEHNRLYWYRQTLGQGPEFLTYFQNEAQLEKSRLLSDRFSAERPKGSFSTLEIQRTEQGDSAMYLCASSFDLTDGGRGYTFGSGTRLTVV.

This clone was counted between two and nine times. The CDR3 DNA reads TGTGCCAGCACCGCGACCTCTAGCGGGGTGGAGACCCAGTACTTC. This codes for CASTATSSGVETQYF. The chain has TRBV7-2 and TRBJ2-5; 9 positions agree with TRBD2. Germline values: CDR1 SGHTA, CDR2 FQGNSA. The J segment lost 5 bases and the V segment lost 7 bases, leaving 11 bases of the junction unmatched. The CDR3 runs 15 residues.

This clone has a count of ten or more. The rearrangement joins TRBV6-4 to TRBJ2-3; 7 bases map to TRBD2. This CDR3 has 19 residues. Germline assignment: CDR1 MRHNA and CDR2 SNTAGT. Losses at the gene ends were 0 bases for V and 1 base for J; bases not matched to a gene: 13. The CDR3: CASSDSKLVRLAGTDTQYF. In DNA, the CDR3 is TGTGCCAGCAGTGACTCGAAATTAGTGCGTCTAGCGGGCACAGATACGCAGTATTTT.

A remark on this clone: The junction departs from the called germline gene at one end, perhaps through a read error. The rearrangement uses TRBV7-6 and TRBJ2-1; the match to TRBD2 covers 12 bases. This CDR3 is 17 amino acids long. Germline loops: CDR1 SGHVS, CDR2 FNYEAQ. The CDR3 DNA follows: TGTGCCAGCACCTTAAAGACTAGCGGGAGATACTACAATGAGCAGTTCTTC. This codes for CASTLKTSGRYYNEQFF.

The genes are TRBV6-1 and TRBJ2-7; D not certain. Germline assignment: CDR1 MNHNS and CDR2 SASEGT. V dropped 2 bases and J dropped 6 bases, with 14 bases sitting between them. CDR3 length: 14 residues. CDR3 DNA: TGTGCCAGCAGTGAATCAGGACGGCTCTCCGAGCAGTACTTC. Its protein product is CASSESGRLSEQYF.

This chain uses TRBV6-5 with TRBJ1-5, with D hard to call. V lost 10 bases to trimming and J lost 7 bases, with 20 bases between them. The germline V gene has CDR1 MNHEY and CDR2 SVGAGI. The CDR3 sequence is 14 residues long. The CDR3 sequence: CATAGGQKRQPQHF. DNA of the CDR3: TGTGCCACTGCCGGAGGGCAAAAAAGGCAGCCCCAGCATTTT.

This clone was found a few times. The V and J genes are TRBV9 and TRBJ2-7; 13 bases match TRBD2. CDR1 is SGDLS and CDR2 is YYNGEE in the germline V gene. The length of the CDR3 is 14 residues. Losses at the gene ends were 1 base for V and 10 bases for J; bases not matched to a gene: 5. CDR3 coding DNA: TGTGCCAGCAGCGTACGGACTAGCGGGAGCCTTCAGTACTTC. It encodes CASSVRTSGSLQYF.

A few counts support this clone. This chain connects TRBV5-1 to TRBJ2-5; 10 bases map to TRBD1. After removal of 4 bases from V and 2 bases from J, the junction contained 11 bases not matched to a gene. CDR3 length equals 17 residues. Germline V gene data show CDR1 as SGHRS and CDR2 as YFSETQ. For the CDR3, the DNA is TGCGCCAGCAGCATAACCCCGACAGGGGGCTTACAAGAGACCCAGTACTTC. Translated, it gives CASSITPTGGLQETQYF.

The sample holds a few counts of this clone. CDR3 protein: CASSLDPSSYEQYF. The CDR3, as DNA: TGTGCCAGCAGCTTAGACCCAAGCTCCTACGAGCAGTACTTC. This rearrangement joins TRBV7-2 to TRBJ2-7; D ambiguous. Germline loops: CDR1 SGHTA, CDR2 FQGNSA. V was cut by 1 base and J by 0 bases, with 7 bases left in between. The CDR3 is 14 residues long. The whole variable domain, filled in from reference TRBV7-2 and TRBJ2-7, reads GAGVSQSPSNKVTEKGKDVELRCDPISGHTALYWYRQSLGQGLEFLIYFQGNSAPDKSGLPSDRFSAERTGGSVSTLTIQRTQQEDSAVYLCASSLDPSSYEQYFGPGTRLTVT.